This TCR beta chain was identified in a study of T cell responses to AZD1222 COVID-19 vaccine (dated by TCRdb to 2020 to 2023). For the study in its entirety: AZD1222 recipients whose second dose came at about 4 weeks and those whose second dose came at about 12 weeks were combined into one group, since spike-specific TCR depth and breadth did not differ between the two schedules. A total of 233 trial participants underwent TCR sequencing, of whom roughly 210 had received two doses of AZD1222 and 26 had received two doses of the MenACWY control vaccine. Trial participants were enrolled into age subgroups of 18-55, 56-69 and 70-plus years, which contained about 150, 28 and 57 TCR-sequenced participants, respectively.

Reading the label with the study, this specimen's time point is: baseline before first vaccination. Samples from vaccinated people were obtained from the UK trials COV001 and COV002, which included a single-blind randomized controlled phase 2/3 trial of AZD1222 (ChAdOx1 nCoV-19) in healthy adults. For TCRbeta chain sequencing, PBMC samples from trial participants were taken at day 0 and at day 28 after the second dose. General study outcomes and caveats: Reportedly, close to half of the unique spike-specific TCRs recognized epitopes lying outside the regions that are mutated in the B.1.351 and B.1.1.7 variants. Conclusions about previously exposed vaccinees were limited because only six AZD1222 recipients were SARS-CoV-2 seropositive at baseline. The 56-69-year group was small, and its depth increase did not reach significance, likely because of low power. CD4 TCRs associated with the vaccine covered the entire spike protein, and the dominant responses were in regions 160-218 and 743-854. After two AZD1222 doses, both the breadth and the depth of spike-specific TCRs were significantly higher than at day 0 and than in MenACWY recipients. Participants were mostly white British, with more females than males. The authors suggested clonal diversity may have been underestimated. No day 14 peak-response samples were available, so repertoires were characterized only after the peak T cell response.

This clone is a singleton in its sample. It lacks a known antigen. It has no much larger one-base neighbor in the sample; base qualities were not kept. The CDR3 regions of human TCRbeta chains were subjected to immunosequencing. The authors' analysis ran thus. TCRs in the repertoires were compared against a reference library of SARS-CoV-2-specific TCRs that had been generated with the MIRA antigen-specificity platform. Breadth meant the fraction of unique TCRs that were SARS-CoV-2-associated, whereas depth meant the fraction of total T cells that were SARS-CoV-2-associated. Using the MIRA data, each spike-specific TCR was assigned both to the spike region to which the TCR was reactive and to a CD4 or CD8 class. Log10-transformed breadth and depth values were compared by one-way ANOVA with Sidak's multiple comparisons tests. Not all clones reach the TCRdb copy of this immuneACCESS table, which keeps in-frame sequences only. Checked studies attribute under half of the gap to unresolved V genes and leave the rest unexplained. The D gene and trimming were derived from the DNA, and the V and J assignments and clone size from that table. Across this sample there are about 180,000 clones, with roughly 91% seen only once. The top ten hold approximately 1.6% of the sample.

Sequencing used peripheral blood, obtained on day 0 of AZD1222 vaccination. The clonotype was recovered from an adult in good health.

The CDR3 amino acid sequence is: CATSRDAGSGNTIYF. The sequenced DNA: TGTGCCACCAGCAGAGATGCGGGGTCTGGAAACACCATATATTTT. The chain is encoded by TRBV15 joined to TRBJ1-3; no D gene is confidently identified. Based on the germline V gene (reference sequence), the CDR1 and CDR2 sequences are LNHNV and YYDKDF. The CDR3 runs 15 residues from the cysteine to the phenylalanine. The CDR3 DNA has 45 bases and is translated from base 1. The germline ends are 7 bases apart after V is trimmed by 0 bases and J by 1 base. The reference TRBV15 and TRBJ1-3 proteins fill in what lies around the CDR3, so the full variable domain reads DAMVIQNPRYQVTQFGKPVTLSCSQTLNHNVMYWYQQKSSQAPKLLFHYYDKDFNNEADTPDNFQSRRPNTSFCFLDIRSPGLGDTAMYLCATSRDAGSGNTIYFGEGSWLTVV.